This is a list of T cell receptor beta chains from one sample in a study of blood T cell repertoires in COVID-19. Libraries were prepared by immunoSEQ multiplex PCR; TCRdb keeps only in-frame clonotypes and omits some of them. The repertoire holds 300,000 or so clones, 89% seen once, with around 6.6% in the top ten. Sequenced: peripheral blood. The receptors shown here come from a man younger than 30 who had recovered from COVID-19. Both conserved end residues are part of each CDR3.

TRBJ1-3,TRBV6-5,CASSSDTGNTIYF
TRBJ1-5,TRBV27,CASSLNRGQPQHF
TRBJ2-1,TRBV19,CASSMGTSGGAPYNEQFF
TRBJ2-7,TRBV14,CASSPLETRREQYF
TRBJ1-5,TRBV24-1,CATSDRTSRQPQHF
TRBJ1-5,TRBV6-1,CASSEGQGVYSNQPQHF
TRBJ2-3,TRBV5-8,CASSLAQADTQYF
TRBJ2-3,TRBV9,CASTPGQYTDTQYF
TRBJ1-1,TRBV6-5,CASRLQGLGTEAFF
TRBJ1-2,TRBV5-1,CASSLGVDLVYGYTF
TRBJ2-1,TRBV6-2/TRBV6-3,CASSQDLRAYNEQFF
TRBJ2-7,TRBV7-9,CASSLRVDGEQYF
TRBJ1-2,TRBV5-1,CASSWTGGEDGYTF
TRBJ2-2,TRBV20-1,CSASGQGADTGELFF
TRBJ1-5,TRBV24-1,CATQKGANQPQHF
TRBJ2-5,TRBV29-1,CSEGQGQTQYF
TRBJ2-7,TRBV6-5,CASSQGRAAANEQYF
TRBJ2-7,TRBV6-5,CASSYAGGSSYEQYF
TRBJ2-1,TRBV24-1,CASLGSSGIFSYNEQFF
TRBJ2-7,TRBV2,CASTFSSGGYEQYF
TRBJ2-7,TRBV19,CASSSTGGIFGEQYF
TRBJ1-1,TRBV6-6,CASRAGTTAFF
TRBJ2-2,TRBV10-3,CAIRNRQGLGTGELFF
TRBJ1-3,TRBV27,CASSPTGAPGNTIYF
TRBJ1-1,TRBV27,CASSLSGDIGAFF
TRBJ2-2,TRBV24-1,CATKSPNTGELFF
TRBJ2-5,TRBV19,CASSIQNVETQYF
TRBJ2-7,TRBV13,CASSLAASGSYEQYF
TRBJ1-1,TRBV4-1,CASSQLTGVNTEAFF
TRBJ1-5,TRBV19,CASGDRGNQPQHF
TRBJ1-2,TRBV7-9,CASSPMGQGIGYGYTF
TRBJ2-3,TRBV13,CASSRSGRGFTDTQYF
TRBJ1-2,TRBV4-1,CASSRPGQNYGYTF
TRBJ2-6,TRBV6-1,CASSAIRSSRANVLTF
TRBJ2-5,TRBV5-1,CASSYQGAREETQYF
TRBJ1-2,TRBV18,CASSSDSEYGYTF
TRBJ1-3,TRBV6-5,CASTSPGGNTIYF
TRBJ2-6,TRBV10-2,CASTPHSGANVLTF
TRBJ2-2,TRBV7-9,CASSFTVGGELFF
TRBJ1-6,TRBV7-9,CASSEHSNPGLHF
TRBJ2-7,TRBV11-2,CASSSARVPSYEQYF
TRBJ1-2,TRBV7-2,CASSRNGDYGYTF
TRBJ2-7,TRBV9,CASSEQGPSEQYF
TRBJ2-7,TRBV6-5,CASVTSGGKIYEQYF
TRBJ1-4,TRBV6-5,CASSPGLREKLFF
TRBJ2-6,TRBV6-2/TRBV6-3,CASSYGEVGVLTF
TRBJ2-7,TRBV21-1,CASSPIPHEQYF
TRBJ1-3,TRBV19,CASSIGTGTGNTIYF
TRBJ2-7,TRBV18,CASSPSGADYEQYF
TRBJ2-5,TRBV10-3,CAISSGIQETQYF
TRBJ1-5,TRBV6-5,CASSHRDRSNQPQHF
TRBJ2-7,TRBV5-1,CASSFQGGLRDEQYF
TRBJ1-1,TRBV6-6,CASRTPGGFSTEAFF
TRBJ2-1,TRBV7-2,CASSFAVYNEQFF
TRBJ2-2,TRBV5-1,CASSLRGGNTGELFF
TRBJ2-7,TRBV2,CASSPLAGAEQYF
TRBJ2-3,TRBV29-1,CSVDTGLAGVADTQYF
TRBJ2-2,TRBV4-2,CASSQEAGGIAGELFF
TRBJ2-1,TRBV18,CASSSVSEQFF
TRBJ2-7,TRBV6-4,CASSDPDQAGGSYEQYF